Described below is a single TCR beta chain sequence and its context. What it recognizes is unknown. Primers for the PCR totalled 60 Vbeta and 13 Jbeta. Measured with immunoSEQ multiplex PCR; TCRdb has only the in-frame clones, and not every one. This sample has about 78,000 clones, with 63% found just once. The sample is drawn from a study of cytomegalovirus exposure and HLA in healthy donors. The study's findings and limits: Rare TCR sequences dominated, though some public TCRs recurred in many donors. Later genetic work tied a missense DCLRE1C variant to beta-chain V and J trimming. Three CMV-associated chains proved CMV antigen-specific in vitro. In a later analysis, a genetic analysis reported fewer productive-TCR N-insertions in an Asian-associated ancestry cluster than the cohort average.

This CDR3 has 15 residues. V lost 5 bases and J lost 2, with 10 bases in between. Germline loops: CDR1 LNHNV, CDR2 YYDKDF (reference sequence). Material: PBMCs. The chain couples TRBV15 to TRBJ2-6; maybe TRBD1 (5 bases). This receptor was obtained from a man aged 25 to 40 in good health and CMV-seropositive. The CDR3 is CATSSGATGANVLTF. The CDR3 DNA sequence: TGTGCCACCAGCTCTGGGGCCACTGGGGCCAACGTCCTGACTTTC. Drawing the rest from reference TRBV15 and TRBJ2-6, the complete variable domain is DAMVIQNPRYQVTQFGKPVTLSCSQTLNHNVMYWYQQKSSQAPKLLFHYYDKDFNNEADTPDNFQSRRPNTSFCFLDIRSPGLGDTAMYLCATSSGATGANVLTFGAGSRLTVL.